The T cell receptor beta chain under discussion was sequenced for a study of OX40 agonist ivuxolimab in advanced cancers. General study points: The antigen specificity of the peripheral T cells (those that were expanded) was not determined.

V dropped 6 bases and J dropped 8; count of bases not matched to a gene: 6. Germline CDR1 MNHEY, CDR2 SVGAGI. The CDR3 extends over 14 amino acids. Measured with immunoSEQ multiplex PCR; TCRdb has only the in-frame clones, and not every one. The data hold approximately 50,000 clones, with roughly 86% observed a single time. Concerning this clone itself: Its antigen is not known.

Sampling times: baseline, cycle 4 day 1, cycle 7 day 1. Sequencing used CD4+ or CD8+ T cells sorted from blood, obtained in a trial of the OX40 agonist ivuxolimab. The receptor comes from an adult with an advanced solid tumor such as melanoma, head and neck, liver or kidney cancer. The V and J genes are TRBV6-5 and TRBJ1-6; 8 nucleotides line up with TRBD1. CDR3 nucleotides: TGTGCCAGCAGAAAAGGACAGGGCCATTCACCCCTCCACTTT. Its protein is CASRKGQGHSPLHF.